These 15 T cell receptor beta chains were sequenced from one sample in a study of blood T cell repertoires in COVID-19. Assay used: immunoSEQ multiplex PCR; TCRdb lists only in-frame clones, some missing. The sample lists around 77,000 clones, more than 75% seen once, with around 9.9% in the top ten. Sequenced material: peripheral blood. The receptors originated from a man between 65 and 80 years old with active or convalescent COVID-19.

The V and J genes are TRBV5-1 and TRBJ2-5, with D perhaps matching TRBD1 (6 bases). The CDR3 runs 15 residues. Trimming cost V 1 base and J 1 base, with 11 bases left between them. Looked up from germline, CDR1 is SGHRS and CDR2 is YFSETQ. CDR3 protein: CASSLLQGLQETQYF. As DNA, the CDR3 is TGCGCCAGCAGCTTGCTACAGGGTCTCCAAGAGACCCAGTACTTC.

There are a few counts of this clone. This rearrangement joins TRBV7-9 to TRBJ2-5; 7 bases align to TRBD1. J gave up 3 bases and V 8 bases, and 9 bases lay outside the gene matches. The germline V gene encodes CDR1 SEHNR and CDR2 FQNEAQ (reference sequence). The CDR3 loop spans 14 amino acids. CDR3 residues: CASFPWTGEETQYF. In DNA, the CDR3 is TGTGCCAGCTTTCCCTGGACAGGAGAAGAGACCCAGTACTTC.

The CDR3 spells CATSRPLDGGSRGANVLTF. The CDR3 region has the DNA TGTGCCACCAGCAGACCTCTAGACGGGGGAAGTCGTGGGGCCAACGTCCTGACTTTC. V gene TRBV15 combines with J gene TRBJ2-6; D is perhaps TRBD2 (6 bases). The length of the CDR3 is 19 residues. Per the germline V gene, CDR1 is LNHNV and CDR2 is YYDKDF (reference sequence). Trimming pared 2 bases from V and 3 bases from J, leaving 20 bases between.

V and J are TRBV9 and TRBJ2-7; 10 bases are a match to TRBD2. The CDR3 is 16 amino acids. Trimming removed 0 bases from V and 2 bases from J; junction bases left unmatched: 5. CDR1 is SGDLS, CDR2 YYNGEE, per germline. CDR3 region: CASSVGWTSGTYEQYF. CDR3 nucleotide sequence: TGTGCCAGCAGCGTAGGATGGACTAGCGGTACCTACGAGCAGTACTTC.

The genes are TRBV5-8 and TRBJ1-5, with 12 bases matching TRBD1. The germline V gene encodes CDR1 SGHTS and CDR2 YDEGEE. The CDR3 length is 18 residues. The V segment lost 3 bases and the J segment 6 bases; nucleotides outside the gene matches: 13. The CDR3 nucleotides read TGTGCCAGCAGCTCCCGGGACAGGGGGCGCCCCTTAGGTCAGCCCCAGCATTTT. This translates into CASSSRDRGRPLGQPQHF. The full variable domain, with the rest looked up from reference TRBV5-8 and TRBJ1-5, is EAGVTQSPTHLIKTRGQQATLRCSPISGHTSVYWYQQALGLGLQFLLWYDEGEERNRGNFPPRFSGRQFPNYSSELNVNALELEDSALYLCASSSRDRGRPLGQPQHFGDGTRLSIL.

This chain uses TRBV28 with TRBJ1-1; maybe TRBD1 (6 bases). The CDR3 is made up of 13 amino acids. V shed 6 bases and J shed 5 bases, with 13 bases lying between them. Germline loops: CDR1 MDHEN, CDR2 SYDVKM. CDR3 loop: CASSRTQGTEAFF. CDR3 sequence (DNA): TGTGCCAGCAGCCGGACCCAGGGGACTGAAGCTTTCTTT.

The chain is built from TRBV27 and TRBJ1-2; unclear D gene. The CDR3 sequence is 13 residues long. The V and J ends lost 8 bases and 7 bases respectively, with 17 bases between them. Germline V gene lookup returns CDR1 MNHEY and CDR2 SMNVEV (reference sequence). CDR3 amino acids: CASRRGGVPGYTF. CDR3 coding DNA: TGTGCCAGCCGTCGGGGAGGCGTTCCTGGCTACACCTTC.

The table lists this clone with a few counts. CDR3: CASRGGTNEKLFF. The CDR3 region has the DNA TGTGCCAGCAGAGGGGGAACTAATGAAAAACTGTTTTTT. This chain uses TRBV7-3 with TRBJ1-4, with a possible D match to TRBD1 (6 bases). The CDR3 length is 13 residues. Germline loops: CDR1 SGHTA, CDR2 FQGTGA. V lost 6 bases and J 1 base, leaving 6 bases between the germline ends. Combining the CDR3 with reference TRBV7-3 and TRBJ1-4 gives the whole variable domain GAGVSQTPSNKVTEKGKYVELRCDPISGHTALYWYRQSLGQGPEFLIYFQGTGAADDSGLPNDRFFAVRPEGSVSTLKIQRTERGDSAVYLCASRGGTNEKLFFGSGTQLSVL.

The chain recombines TRBV24-1 with TRBJ2-1; unclear D gene. V was pared by 4 bases and J by 8 bases, with 11 bases between. The CDR3 consists of 13 residues. Germline CDR1 is KGHDR and CDR2 is SFDVKD. The CDR3 sequence: CATSEASHYEQFF. The DNA of the CDR3 is TGTGCCACCAGTGAAGCGTCCCACTATGAGCAGTTCTTC.

The chain uses TRBV14 and TRBJ2-4, with 10 positions matching TRBD2. The germline gives CDR1 SGHDN, CDR2 FVKESK. After removal of 0 bases from V and 6 bases from J, the junction contained 8 bases not matched to a gene. The CDR3 spans 17 residues. CDR3 sequence reads: CASSQDRLAGAGNIQYF. For the CDR3, the DNA is TGTGCCAGCAGCCAAGATCGGCTAGCGGGAGCCGGAAACATTCAGTACTTC. Together with reference TRBV14 and TRBJ2-4, the CDR3 gives the full variable domain: EAGVTQFPSHSVIEKGQTVTLRCDPISGHDNLYWYRRVMGKEIKFLLHFVKESKQDESGMPNNRFLAERTGGTYSTLKVQPAELEDSGVYFCASSQDRLAGAGNIQYFGAGTRLSVL.

The chain carries TRBV7-2 and TRBJ1-6; TRBD1 aligns across 8 bases. The V and J ends lost 5 bases and 5 bases, in that order; junction bases with no gene match: 11. CDR3 length: 17 amino acids. From germline, CDR1 is SGHTA and CDR2 FQGNSA. The CDR3 sequence is CASSARAGGVNNSPLHF. DNA of the CDR3: TGTGCCAGCAGCGCTAGGGCAGGGGGCGTCAATAATTCACCCCTCCACTTT.

The V and J genes are TRBV6-6 and TRBJ2-7; D may be TRBD2 (6 bases). This CDR3 has 13 amino acids. From germline, CDR1 is MNHNY and CDR2 SVGAGI (reference sequence). Trimming shortened V by 8 bases and J by 6 bases, and 17 bases separated the two germline ends. The CDR3 nucleotides are TGTGCCAGCCGAGGGAGTGGAGGGCTCGAGCAGTACTTC. Residues: CASRGSGGLEQYF.

The chain couples TRBV27 to TRBJ1-3; 7 bases map to TRBD1. V trimming: 2 bases; J trimming: 4 bases; junction bases outside the gene matches: 5. The CDR3 has 15 residues. Germline CDR1 is MNHEY and CDR2 is SMNVEV (reference sequence). As DNA, the CDR3 is TGTGCCAGCAGTTTAAAGGGGGCGGTCGGAAACACCATATATTTT. Translated: CASSLKGAVGNTIYF.

The chain has TRBV18 and TRBJ2-3; D remains ambiguous. Trimming took 8 bases from V and 0 from J, leaving 18 bases between them. Looked up from germline, CDR1 is KGHSH and CDR2 is LQKENI. This CDR3 contains 16 residues. CDR3 bases: TGTGCCAGCCGTCCTCCTTGGGCAGAGAGCACAGATACGCAGTATTTT. Its protein is CASRPPWAESTDTQYF. The full variable domain, in which reference TRBV18 and TRBJ2-3 provide the parts outside the CDR3, is NAGVMQNPRHLVRRRGQEARLRCSPMKGHSHVYWYRQLPEEGLKFMVYLQKENIIDESGMPKERFSAEFPKEGPSILRIQQVVRGDSAAYFCASRPPWAESTDTQYFGPGTRLTVL.

The V gene is TRBV28, the J gene TRBJ1-1, with D hard to call. This CDR3 comprises 12 residues. Trimming left V 7 bases short and J 5 bases short, with 11 bases between. CDR1 and CDR2 (germline): MDHEN, SYDVKM. CDR3 in amino acids: CASKAGWTEAFF. CDR3 bases: TGTGCCAGCAAAGCCGGGTGGACTGAAGCTTTCTTT.